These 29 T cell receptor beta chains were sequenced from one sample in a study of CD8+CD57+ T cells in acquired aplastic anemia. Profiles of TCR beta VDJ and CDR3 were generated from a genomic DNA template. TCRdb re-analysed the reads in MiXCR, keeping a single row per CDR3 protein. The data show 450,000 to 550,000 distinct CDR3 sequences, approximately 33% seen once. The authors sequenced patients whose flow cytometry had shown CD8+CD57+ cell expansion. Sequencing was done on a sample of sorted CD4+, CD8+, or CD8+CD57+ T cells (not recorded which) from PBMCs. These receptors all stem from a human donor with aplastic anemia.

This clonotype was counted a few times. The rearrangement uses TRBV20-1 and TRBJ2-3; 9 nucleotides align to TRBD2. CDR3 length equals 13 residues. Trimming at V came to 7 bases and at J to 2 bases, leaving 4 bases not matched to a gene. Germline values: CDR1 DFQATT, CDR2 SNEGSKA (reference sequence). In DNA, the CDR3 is TGCAGTGTCAGACTAGCGGTCACAGATACGCAGTATTTT. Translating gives CSVRLAVTDTQYF.

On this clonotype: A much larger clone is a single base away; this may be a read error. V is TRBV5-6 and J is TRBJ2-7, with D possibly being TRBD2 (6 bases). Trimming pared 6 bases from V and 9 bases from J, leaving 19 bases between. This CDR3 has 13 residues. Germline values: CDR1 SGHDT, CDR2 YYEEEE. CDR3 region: CASTVDHGDWQYF. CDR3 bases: TGTGCCAGCACCGTGGACCATGGGGACTGGCAGTACTTC.

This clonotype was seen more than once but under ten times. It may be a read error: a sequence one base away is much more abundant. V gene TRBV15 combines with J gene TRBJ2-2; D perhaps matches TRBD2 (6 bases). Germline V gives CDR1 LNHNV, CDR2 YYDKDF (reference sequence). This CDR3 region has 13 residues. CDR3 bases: TGTGCCACCAGCACAGGGAAAACCGGGGGGCTGTTTTTT. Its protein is CATSTGKTGGLFF.

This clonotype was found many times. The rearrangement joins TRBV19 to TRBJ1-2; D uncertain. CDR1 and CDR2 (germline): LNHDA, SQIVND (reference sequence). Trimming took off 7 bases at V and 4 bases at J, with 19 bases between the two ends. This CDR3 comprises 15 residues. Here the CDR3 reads CASTPRGKEGYGYTF. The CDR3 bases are TGTGCCAGTACCCCCCGGGGTAAAGAGGGCTATGGCTACACCTTC.

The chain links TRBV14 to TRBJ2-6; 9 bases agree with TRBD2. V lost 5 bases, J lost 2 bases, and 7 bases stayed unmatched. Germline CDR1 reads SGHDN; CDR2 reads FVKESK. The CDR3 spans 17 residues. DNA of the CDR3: TGTGCCAGCAGCGCCCAAGCGGGGGGTGCTGGGGCCAACGTCCTGACTTTC. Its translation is CASSAQAGGAGANVLTF.

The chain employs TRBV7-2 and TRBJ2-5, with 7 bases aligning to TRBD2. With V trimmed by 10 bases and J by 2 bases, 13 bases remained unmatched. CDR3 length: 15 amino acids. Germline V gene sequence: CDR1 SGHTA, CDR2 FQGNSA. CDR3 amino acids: CATSAPGGLQETQYF. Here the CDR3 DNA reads TGTGCCACTTCGGCCCCGGGGGGTTTACAAGAGACCCAGTACTTC.

CDR3 bases: TGTGCCAGCAGCTTAACAGGGTACGCCGGGACCCAGTACTTC. It encodes CASSLTGYAGTQYF. The chain employs TRBV7-9 and TRBJ2-5; a possible D gene is TRBD1 (6 bases). The CDR3 covers 14 residues. The germline gives CDR1 SEHNR, CDR2 FQNEAQ (reference sequence). The ends were cut back, 2 bases at V and 7 bases at J, with 14 bases in the middle.

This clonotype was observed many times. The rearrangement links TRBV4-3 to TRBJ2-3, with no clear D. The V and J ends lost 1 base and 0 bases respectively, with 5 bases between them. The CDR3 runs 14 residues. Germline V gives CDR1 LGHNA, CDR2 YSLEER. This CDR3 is CASSQGSSTDTQYF. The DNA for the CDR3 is TGCGCCAGCAGCCAAGGCAGTAGCACAGATACGCAGTATTTT.

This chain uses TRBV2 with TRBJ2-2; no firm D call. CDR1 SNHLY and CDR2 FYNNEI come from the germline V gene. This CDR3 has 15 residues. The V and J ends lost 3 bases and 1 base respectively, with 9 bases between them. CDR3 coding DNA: TGTGCCAGCAGTGATCCTTACAGGAACACCGGGGAGCTGTTTTTT. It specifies CASSDPYRNTGELFF.

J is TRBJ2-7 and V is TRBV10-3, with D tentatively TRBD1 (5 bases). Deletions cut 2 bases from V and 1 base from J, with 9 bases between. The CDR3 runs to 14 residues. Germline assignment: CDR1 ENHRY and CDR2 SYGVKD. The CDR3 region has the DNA TGTGCCATCAGTGAGGGGGCAGGGTCCTACGAGCAGTACTTC. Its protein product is CAISEGAGSYEQYF.

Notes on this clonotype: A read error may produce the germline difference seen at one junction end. The CDR3 nucleotides are TGTGTCAGCAGTTACTCGGCGGGACAGGGCACTCAAGAGACCCAGTACTTC. Translation: CVSSYSAGQGTQETQYF. The chain carries TRBV25-1 and TRBJ2-5; 9 bases fit TRBD1. This CDR3 is built from 17 residues. Germline assignment: CDR1 MGHDK and CDR2 SYGVNS.

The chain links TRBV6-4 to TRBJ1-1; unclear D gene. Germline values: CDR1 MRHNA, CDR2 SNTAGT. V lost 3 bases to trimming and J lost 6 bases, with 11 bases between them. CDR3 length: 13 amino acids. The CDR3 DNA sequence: TGTGCCAGCAGTGAAAGGTCCTTTGCTGAAGCTTTCTTT. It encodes CASSERSFAEAFF.

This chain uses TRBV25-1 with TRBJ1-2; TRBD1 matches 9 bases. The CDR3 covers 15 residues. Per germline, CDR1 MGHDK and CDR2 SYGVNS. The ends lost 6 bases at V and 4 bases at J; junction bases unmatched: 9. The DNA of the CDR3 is TGTGCCAGCAGCCAAGATCCGGACAGGGGCTATGGCTACACCTTC. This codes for CASSQDPDRGYGYTF.

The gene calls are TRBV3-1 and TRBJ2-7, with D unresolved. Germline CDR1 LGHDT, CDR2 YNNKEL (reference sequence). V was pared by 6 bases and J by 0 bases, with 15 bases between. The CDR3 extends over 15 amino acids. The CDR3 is CASSSKTLSSYEQYF. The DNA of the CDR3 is TGTGCCAGCAGTTCAAAGACCCTGAGCTCCTACGAGCAGTACTTC.

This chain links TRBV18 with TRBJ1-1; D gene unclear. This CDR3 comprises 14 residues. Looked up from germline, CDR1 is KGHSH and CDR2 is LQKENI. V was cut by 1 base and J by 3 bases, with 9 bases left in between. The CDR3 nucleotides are TGTGCCAGCTCACCACGGCCAGCTGACACTGAAGCTTTCTTT. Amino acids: CASSPRPADTEAFF. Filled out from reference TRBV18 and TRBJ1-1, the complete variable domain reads NAGVMQNPRHLVRRRGQEARLRCSPMKGHSHVYWYRQLPEEGLKFMVYLQKENIIDESGMPKERFSAEFPKEGPSILRIQQVVRGDSAAYFCASSPRPADTEAFFGQGTRLTVV.

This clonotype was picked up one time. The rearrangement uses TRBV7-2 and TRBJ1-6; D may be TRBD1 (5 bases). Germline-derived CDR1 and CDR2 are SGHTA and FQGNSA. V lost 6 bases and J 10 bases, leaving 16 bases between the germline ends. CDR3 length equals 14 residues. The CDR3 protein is CASSLGGVRSPLHF. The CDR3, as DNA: TGTGCCAGCAGTTTGGGGGGGGTTCGATCACCCCTCCACTTT. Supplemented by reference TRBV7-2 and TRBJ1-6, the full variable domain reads GAGVSQSPSNKVTEKGKDVELRCDPISGHTALYWYRQSLGQGLEFLIYFQGNSAPDKSGLPSDRFSAERTGGSVSTLTIQRTQQEDSAVYLCASSLGGVRSPLHFGNGTRLTVT.

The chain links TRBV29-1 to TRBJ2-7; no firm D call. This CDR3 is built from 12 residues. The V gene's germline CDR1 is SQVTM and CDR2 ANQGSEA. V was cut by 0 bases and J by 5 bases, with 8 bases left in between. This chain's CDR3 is CSVEDQGNEQYF. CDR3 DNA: TGCAGCGTTGAAGATCAAGGGAACGAGCAGTACTTC.

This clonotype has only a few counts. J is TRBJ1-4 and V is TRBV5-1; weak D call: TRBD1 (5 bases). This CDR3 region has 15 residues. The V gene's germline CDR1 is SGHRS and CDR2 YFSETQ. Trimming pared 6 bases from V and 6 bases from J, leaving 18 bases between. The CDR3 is CASTALGTGDEKLFF. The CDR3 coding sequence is TGCGCCAGCACCGCCCTTGGCACAGGTGATGAAAAACTGTTTTTT.

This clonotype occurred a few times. CDR3 protein: CASSASGSQETQYF. The DNA for the CDR3 is TGTGCCAGCAGCGCCTCCGGGTCTCAAGAGACCCAGTACTTC. The chain is built from TRBV7-2 and TRBJ2-5; D call uncertain. V shed 5 bases and J shed 2 bases, with 12 bases lying between them. Germline V gives CDR1 SGHTA, CDR2 FQGNSA. The CDR3 is 14 amino acids.

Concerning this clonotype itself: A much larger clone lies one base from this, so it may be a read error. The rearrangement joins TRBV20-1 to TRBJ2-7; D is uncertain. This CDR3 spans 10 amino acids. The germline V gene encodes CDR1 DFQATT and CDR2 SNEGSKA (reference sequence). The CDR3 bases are TGCAGTGCCACCCCCTACGAGCAGTGCTTC. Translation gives CSATPYEQCF.

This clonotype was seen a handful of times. The CDR3 DNA reads as TGTGCCAGCAGCGGGAGGCTTGGATCCTACAATGAGCAGTTCTTC. It specifies CASSGRLGSYNEQFF. The J gene is TRBJ2-1, the V gene TRBV2; the match to TRBD2 covers 7 bases. Germline loops: CDR1 SNHLY, CDR2 FYNNEI. This CDR3 contains 15 residues. The V gene end was trimmed by 6 bases and the J gene end by 1 base; junction bases not matched to a gene: 6.

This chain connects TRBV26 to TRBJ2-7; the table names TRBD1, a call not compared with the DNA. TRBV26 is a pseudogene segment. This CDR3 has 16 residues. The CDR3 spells CASTREGTGVRYEQYF. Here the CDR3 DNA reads TGTGCCAGCACCCGTGAGGGGACAGGGGTTCGCTACGAGCAGTACTTC.

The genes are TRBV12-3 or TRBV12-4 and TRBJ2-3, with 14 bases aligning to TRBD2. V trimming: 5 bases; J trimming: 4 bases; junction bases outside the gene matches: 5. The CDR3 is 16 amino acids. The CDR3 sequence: CASSPRLAGGADTQYF. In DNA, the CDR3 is TGTGCCAGCAGTCCCAGACTAGCGGGGGGGGCAGATACGCAGTATTTT.

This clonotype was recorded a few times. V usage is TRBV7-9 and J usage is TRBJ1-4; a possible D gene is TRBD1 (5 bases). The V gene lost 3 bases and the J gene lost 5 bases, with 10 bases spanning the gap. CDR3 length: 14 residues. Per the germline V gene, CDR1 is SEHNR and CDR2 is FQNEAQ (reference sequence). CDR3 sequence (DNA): TGTGCCAGCAGCTTGGGGACCCACAATGAAAAACTGTTTTTT. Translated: CASSLGTHNEKLFF.

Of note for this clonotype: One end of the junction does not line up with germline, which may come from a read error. The CDR3 coding sequence is TGTGCCTGCAGTGGGGACAGCCTGTACGAGCAGTGCTTC. It encodes CACSGDSLYEQCF. This rearrangement joins TRBV25-1 to TRBJ2-7, with 7 bases fitting TRBD1. The CDR3 totals 13 residues. From germline, CDR1 is MGHDK and CDR2 SYGVNS.

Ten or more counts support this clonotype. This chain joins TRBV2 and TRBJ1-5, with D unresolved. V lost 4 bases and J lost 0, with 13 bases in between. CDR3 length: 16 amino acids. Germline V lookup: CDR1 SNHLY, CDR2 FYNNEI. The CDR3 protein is CASSAMETSSNQPQHF. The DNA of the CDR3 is TGTGCCAGCAGTGCGATGGAGACCTCTAGCAATCAGCCCCAGCATTTT.

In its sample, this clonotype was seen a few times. The CDR3 DNA sequence: TGTGCCAGCAGTGAACATTGGAGTCAGCCCCAGCATTTT. It specifies CASSEHWSQPQHF. The V call is TRBV2, the J call TRBJ1-5; no definite D call. The V end was cut by 2 bases, the J end by 6 bases, with 8 bases between. Germline loops: CDR1 SNHLY, CDR2 FYNNEI. The CDR3 covers 13 residues.

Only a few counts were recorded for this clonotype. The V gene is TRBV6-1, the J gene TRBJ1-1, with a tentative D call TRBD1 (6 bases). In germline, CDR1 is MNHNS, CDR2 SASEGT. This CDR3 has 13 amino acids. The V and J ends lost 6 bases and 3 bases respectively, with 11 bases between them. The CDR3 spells CASSLGHYTEAFF. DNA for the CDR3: TGTGCCAGCAGCCTGGGACACTACACTGAAGCTTTCTTT.

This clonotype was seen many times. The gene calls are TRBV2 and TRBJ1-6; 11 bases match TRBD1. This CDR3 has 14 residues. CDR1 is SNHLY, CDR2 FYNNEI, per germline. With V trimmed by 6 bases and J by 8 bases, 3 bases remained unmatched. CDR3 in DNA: TGTGCCAGCAGGGACAGGGGGCTTGATTCACCCCTCCACTTT. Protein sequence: CASRDRGLDSPLHF.